The clone carrying this T cell receptor (beta chain) turned up a few times. These data originate in a study of OX40 agonist ivuxolimab in advanced cancers. The germline V and J ends were trimmed by 5 bases and 3 bases, with 7 bases remaining between them. This CDR3 has 12 amino acids. Looked up from germline, CDR1 is SEHNR and CDR2 is FQNEAQ (reference sequence). Generated by immunoSEQ multiplex PCR, the TCRdb table keeps only in-frame clones and is missing some. The table records 70,000 or so clones, more than 85% of them present only once. The rearrangement links TRBV7-9 to TRBJ1-1; D remains unclear. Sequenced here: CD4+ or CD8+ T cells sorted from blood, sampled in a trial of the OX40 agonist ivuxolimab. The receptor was derived from an adult with an advanced solid tumor such as melanoma, head and neck, liver or kidney cancer. CDR3 loop: CASSLLDTEAFF. The CDR3, as DNA: TGTGCCAGCAGCCTACTGGACACTGAAGCTTTCTTT.